Following are 10 T cell receptor beta chains from one sample sequenced in a study of shared clonotypes between healthy human individuals. Measured with immunoSEQ multiplex PCR; TCRdb has only the in-frame clones, and not every one. In the table there are 450,000 to 500,000 clones, roughly 80% of which are singletons. The sequenced material came from PBMCs. These receptors came from a woman aged 40 to 49 in good health. Some clones in this sample may be carry-over from other donors' samples.

The V gene is TRBV5-1, the J gene TRBJ2-5; D remains ambiguous. This CDR3 comprises 14 residues. The germline V gene encodes CDR1 SGHRS and CDR2 YFSETQ. Trimming took 0 bases from V and 5 from J, leaving 11 bases between them. In DNA form, the CDR3 reads TGCGCCAGCAGCTTGGATGTCCCCTGGGAGACCCAGTACTTC. It encodes CASSLDVPWETQYF.

The chain uses TRBV11-2 and TRBJ2-7; TRBD2 aligns across 10 bases. The ends lost 2 bases at V and 3 bases at J; junction bases unmatched: 4. This CDR3 has 15 residues. Germline loops: CDR1 SGHAT, CDR2 FQNNGV. The CDR3 spells CASSLITSGDYEQYF. The CDR3 nucleotides read TGTGCCAGCAGCTTAATCACTAGCGGGGACTACGAGCAGTACTTC.

The chain couples TRBV19 to TRBJ1-2; 8 bases are shared with TRBD1. The CDR3 sequence is 16 residues long. V was pared by 8 bases and J by 1 base, with 12 bases of the junction left unmatched. Germline V gene lookup returns CDR1 LNHDA and CDR2 SQIVND (reference sequence). As DNA, the CDR3 is TGTGCCAGTGGATCCCGACAGGGGATGCTTAACTATGGCTACACCTTC. Protein sequence: CASGSRQGMLNYGYTF.

V is TRBV4-1 and J is TRBJ2-1; 11 bases agree with TRBD2. The CDR3 extends over 15 amino acids. Germline V gives CDR1 MGHRA, CDR2 YSYEKL. J lost 8 bases, V lost 1 base, and 4 bases had no gene match. This CDR3 reads CASSQGTSGSYEQFF. The CDR3 DNA follows: TGCGCCAGCAGCCAAGGAACTAGCGGGAGCTATGAGCAGTTCTTC.

V and J are TRBV7-9 and TRBJ1-5; possible D gene TRBD1, 6 bases. The V gene's germline CDR1 is SEHNR and CDR2 FQNEAQ (reference sequence). V lost 3 bases and J 4 bases, leaving 10 bases between the germline ends. CDR3 size: 14 residues. This CDR3 reads CASSLGAVNQPQHF. The CDR3 region has the DNA TGTGCCAGCAGCTTGGGGGCAGTAAATCAGCCCCAGCATTTT. Complete variable domain (other parts from reference TRBV7-9 and TRBJ1-5): DTGVSQNPRHKITKRGQNVTFRCDPISEHNRLYWYRQTLGQGPEFLTYFQNEAQLEKSRLLSDRFSAERPKGSFSTLEIQRTEQGDSAMYLCASSLGAVNQPQHFGDGTRLSIL.

This clone was observed many times. Other DNA variants within this sample encode the same CDR3. The chain is built from TRBV15 and TRBJ2-6; D ambiguous. The germline V and J ends were trimmed by 5 bases and 4 bases, with 12 bases remaining between them. The germline CDR1 and CDR2 sequences are LNHNV and YYDKDF (reference sequence). The CDR3 is made up of 15 amino acids. CDR3 bases: TGTGCCACCAGCCCCCGGTCCGCCGGGGCCAACGTCCTGACTTTC. Translation gives CATSPRSAGANVLTF.

This clone was counted a single time. The gene calls are TRBV7-2 and TRBJ2-7; D is ambiguous. This CDR3 has 14 amino acids. CDR1 is SGHTA, CDR2 FQGNSA, per germline. Trimming took 2 bases from V and 1 from J, leaving 9 bases between them. This CDR3 reads CASSLSWDSYEQYF. DNA for the CDR3: TGTGCCAGCAGCTTATCCTGGGATTCCTACGAGCAGTACTTC.

The chain employs TRBV28 and TRBJ1-5; D remains unclear. V lost 2 bases to trimming and J lost 0 bases, with 11 bases between them. The CDR3 sequence is 16 residues long. CDR1 and CDR2 (germline): MDHEN, SYDVKM. The CDR3 region has the DNA TGTGCCAGCAGTTTAATGGCAGTATATAGCAATCAGCCCCAGCATTTT. This sequence encodes CASSLMAVYSNQPQHF.

The V gene is TRBV6-6, the J gene TRBJ1-2; 8 bases match TRBD1. V lost 9 bases and J lost 5; bases outside the gene matches: 8. Germline CDR1 reads MNHNY; CDR2 reads SVGAGI (reference sequence). The CDR3 totals 13 residues. The chain's CDR3 is CASTTGTGYGYTF. The CDR3 region has the DNA TGTGCCAGTACAACCGGGACAGGTTATGGCTACACCTTC.

The rearrangement uses TRBV5-4 and TRBJ2-1; D might be TRBD1 (6 bases). The V and J ends lost 3 bases and 7 bases respectively, with 8 bases between them. CDR1 and CDR2 (germline): SGHNT, YYREEE (reference sequence). The CDR3 sequence is 12 residues long. Here the CDR3 reads CASSSDRNEQFF. The CDR3 DNA reads TGTGCCAGCAGCTCTGACAGGAATGAGCAGTTCTTC.